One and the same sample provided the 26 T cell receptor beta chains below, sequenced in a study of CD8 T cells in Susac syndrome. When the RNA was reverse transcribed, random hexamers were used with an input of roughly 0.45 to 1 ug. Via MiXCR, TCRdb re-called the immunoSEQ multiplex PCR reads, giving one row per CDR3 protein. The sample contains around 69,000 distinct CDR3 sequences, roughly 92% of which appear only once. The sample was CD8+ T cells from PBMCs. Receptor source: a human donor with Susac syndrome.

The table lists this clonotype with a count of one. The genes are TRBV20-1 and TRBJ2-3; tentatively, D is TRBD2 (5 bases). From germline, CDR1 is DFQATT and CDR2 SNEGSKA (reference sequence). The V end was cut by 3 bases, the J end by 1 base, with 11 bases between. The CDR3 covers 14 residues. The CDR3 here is CSASGGLGTDTQYF. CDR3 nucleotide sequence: TGCAGTGCTAGTGGCGGGCTCGGCACAGATACGCAGTATTTT.

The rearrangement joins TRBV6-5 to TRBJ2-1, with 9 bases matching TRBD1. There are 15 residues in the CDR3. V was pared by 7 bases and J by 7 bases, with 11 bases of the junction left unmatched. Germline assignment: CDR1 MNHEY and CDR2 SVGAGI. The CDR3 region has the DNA TGTGCCAGCACCCGAGGGGACAGGGATAGGAATGAGCAGTTCTTC. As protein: CASTRGDRDRNEQFF.

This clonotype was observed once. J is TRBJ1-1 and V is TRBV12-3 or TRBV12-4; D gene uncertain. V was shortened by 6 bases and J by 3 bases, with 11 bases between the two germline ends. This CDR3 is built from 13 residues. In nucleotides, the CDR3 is TGTGCCAGCAGCCGGGAGTCGCACACTGAAGCTTTCTTT. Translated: CASSRESHTEAFF.

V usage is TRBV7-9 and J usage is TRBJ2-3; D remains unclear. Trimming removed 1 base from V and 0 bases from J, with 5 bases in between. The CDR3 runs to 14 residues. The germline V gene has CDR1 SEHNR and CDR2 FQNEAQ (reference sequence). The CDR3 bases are TGTGCCAGCAGCTTAGACAGAAGCACAGATACGCAGTATTTT. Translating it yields CASSLDRSTDTQYF.

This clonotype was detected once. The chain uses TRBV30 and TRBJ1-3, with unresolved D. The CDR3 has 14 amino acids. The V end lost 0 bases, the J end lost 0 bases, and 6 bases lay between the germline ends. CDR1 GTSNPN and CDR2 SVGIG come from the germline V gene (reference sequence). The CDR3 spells CAWSVGSSGNTIYF. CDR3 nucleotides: TGTGCCTGGAGTGTAGGCAGCTCTGGAAACACCATATATTTT.

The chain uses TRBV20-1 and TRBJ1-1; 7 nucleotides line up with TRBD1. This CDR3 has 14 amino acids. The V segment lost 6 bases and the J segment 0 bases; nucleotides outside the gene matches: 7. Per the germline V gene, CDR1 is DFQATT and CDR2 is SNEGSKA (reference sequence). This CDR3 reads CSASDRVMNTEAFF. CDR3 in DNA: TGCAGTGCCAGTGACAGGGTCATGAACACTGAAGCTTTCTTT.

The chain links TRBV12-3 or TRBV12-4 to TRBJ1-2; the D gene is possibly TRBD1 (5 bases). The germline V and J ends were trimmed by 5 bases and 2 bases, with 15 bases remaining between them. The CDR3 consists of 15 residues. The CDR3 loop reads CASSGKRGANYGYTF. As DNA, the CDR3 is TGTGCCAGCAGTGGCAAGCGGGGCGCGAACTATGGCTACACCTTC.

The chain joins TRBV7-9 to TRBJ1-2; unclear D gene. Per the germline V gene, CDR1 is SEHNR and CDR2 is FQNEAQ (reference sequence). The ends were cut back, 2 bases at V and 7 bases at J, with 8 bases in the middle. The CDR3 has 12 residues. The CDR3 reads CASSLMGAGYTF. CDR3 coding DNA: TGTGCCAGCAGCTTAATGGGAGCTGGCTACACCTTC.

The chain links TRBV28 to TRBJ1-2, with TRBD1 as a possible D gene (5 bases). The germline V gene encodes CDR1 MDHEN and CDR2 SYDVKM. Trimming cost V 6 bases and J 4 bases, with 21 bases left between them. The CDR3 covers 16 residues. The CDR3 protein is CASRGEALREGYGYTF. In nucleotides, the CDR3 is TGTGCCAGCAGAGGGGAAGCCTTGCGTGAGGGCTATGGCTACACCTTC.

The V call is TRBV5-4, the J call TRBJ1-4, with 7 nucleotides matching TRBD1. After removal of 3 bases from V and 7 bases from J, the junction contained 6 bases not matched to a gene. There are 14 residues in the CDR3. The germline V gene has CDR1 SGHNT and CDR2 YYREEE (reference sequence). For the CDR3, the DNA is TGTGCCAGCAGCTCACGACAGGGAGGTGAAAAACTGTTTTTT. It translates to CASSSRQGGEKLFF.

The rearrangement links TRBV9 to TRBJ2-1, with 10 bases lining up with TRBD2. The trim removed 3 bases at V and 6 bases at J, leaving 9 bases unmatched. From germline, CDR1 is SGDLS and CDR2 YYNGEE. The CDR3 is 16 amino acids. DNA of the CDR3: TGTGCCAGCAGCGCCCACTCTAGCGGGAGAGGCAATGAGCAGTTCTTC. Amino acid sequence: CASSAHSSGRGNEQFF.

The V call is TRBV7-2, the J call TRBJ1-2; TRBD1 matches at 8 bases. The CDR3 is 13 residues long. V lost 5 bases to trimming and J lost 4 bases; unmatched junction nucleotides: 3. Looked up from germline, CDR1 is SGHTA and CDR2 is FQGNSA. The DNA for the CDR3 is TGTGCCAGCAGCACAGGGGGGAGCTATGGCTACACCTTC. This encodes CASSTGGSYGYTF.

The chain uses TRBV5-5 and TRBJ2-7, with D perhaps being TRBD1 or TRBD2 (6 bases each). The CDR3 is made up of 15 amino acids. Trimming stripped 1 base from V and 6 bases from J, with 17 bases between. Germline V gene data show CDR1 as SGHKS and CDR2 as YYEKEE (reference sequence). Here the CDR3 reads CASSLWREGGLEQYF. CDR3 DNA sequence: TGTGCCAGCAGCTTGTGGCGGGAAGGGGGTCTCGAGCAGTACTTC.

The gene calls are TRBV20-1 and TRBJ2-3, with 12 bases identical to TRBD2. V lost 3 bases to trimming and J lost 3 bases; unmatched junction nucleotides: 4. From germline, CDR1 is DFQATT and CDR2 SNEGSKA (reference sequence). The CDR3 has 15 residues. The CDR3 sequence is CSASSTSGRTDTQYF. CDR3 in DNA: TGCAGTGCTAGTTCGACTAGCGGGAGAACAGATACGCAGTATTTT.

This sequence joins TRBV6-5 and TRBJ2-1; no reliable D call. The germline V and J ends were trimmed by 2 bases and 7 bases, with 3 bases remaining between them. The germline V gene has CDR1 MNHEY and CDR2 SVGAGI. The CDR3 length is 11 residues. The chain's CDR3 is CASSYANEQFF. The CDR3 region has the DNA TGTGCCAGCAGTTACGCTAATGAGCAGTTCTTC.

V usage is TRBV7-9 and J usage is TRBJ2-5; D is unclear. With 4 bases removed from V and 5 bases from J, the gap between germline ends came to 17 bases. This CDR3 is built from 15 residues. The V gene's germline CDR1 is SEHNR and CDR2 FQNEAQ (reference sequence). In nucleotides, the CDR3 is TGTGCCAGCAGCTATCGGGCCCGGCCGGAGGAGACCCAGTACTTC. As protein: CASSYRARPEETQYF. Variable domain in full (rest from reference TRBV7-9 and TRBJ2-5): DTGVSQNPRHKITKRGQNVTFRCDPISEHNRLYWYRQTLGQGPEFLTYFQNEAQLEKSRLLSDRFSAERPKGSFSTLEIQRTEQGDSAMYLCASSYRARPEETQYFGPGTRLLVL.

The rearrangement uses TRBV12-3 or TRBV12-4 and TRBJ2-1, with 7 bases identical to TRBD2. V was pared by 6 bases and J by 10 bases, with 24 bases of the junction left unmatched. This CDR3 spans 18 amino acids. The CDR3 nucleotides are TGTGCCAGCAGCCCTATACCCCTTTCTAGCGGCTCCGTGCGAGAGCAGTTCTTC. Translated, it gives CASSPIPLSSGSVREQFF.

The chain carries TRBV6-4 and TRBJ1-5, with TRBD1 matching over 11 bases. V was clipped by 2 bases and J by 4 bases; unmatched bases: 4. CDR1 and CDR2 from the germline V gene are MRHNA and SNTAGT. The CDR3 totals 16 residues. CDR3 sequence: CASSDPGQGVNQPQHF. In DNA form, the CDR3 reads TGTGCCAGCAGTGACCCGGGACAGGGGGTTAATCAGCCCCAGCATTTT.

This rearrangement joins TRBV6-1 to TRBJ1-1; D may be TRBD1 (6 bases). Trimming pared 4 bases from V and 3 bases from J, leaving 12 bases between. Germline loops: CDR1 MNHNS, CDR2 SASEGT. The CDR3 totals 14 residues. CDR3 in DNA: TGTGCCAGCAGTGCCAACCAGGGGTACACTGAAGCTTTCTTT. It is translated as CASSANQGYTEAFF.

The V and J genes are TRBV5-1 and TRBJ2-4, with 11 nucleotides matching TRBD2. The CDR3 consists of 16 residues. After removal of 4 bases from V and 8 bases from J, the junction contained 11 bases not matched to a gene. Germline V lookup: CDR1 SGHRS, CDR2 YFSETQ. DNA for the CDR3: TGCGCCAGCAGCGATCTAGCGGGAGGAGTAATAGACATTCAGTACTTC. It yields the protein CASSDLAGGVIDIQYF.

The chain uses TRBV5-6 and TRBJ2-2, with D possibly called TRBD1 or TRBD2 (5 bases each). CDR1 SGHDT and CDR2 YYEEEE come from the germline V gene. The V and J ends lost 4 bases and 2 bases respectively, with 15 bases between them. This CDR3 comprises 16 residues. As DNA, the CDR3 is TGTGCCAGCAGCCCATTGTCAGGGACCAACACCGGGGAGCTGTTTTTT. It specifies CASSPLSGTNTGELFF.

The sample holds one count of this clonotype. Written as DNA, the CDR3 is TGTGCCAGCAGTTTGGTCAGGGACACTGAAGCTTTCTTT. It yields the protein CASSLVRDTEAFF. V usage is TRBV12-3 or TRBV12-4 and J usage is TRBJ1-1; possibly TRBD1 for D (5 bases). The CDR3 length is 13 residues. The V end lost 3 bases, the J end lost 3 bases, and 8 bases lay between the germline ends.

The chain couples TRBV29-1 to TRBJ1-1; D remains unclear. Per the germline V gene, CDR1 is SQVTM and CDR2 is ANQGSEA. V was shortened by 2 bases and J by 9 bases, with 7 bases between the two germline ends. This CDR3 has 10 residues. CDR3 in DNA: TGCAGCGTTGAAAAAAGTAAAGCTTTCTTT. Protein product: CSVEKSKAFF. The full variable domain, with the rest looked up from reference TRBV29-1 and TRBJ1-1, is SAVISQKPSRDICQRGTSLTIQCQVDSQVTMMFWYRQQPGQSLTLIATANQGSEATYESGFVIDKFPISRPNLTFSTLTVSNMSPEDSSIYLCSVEKSKAFFGQGTRLTVV.

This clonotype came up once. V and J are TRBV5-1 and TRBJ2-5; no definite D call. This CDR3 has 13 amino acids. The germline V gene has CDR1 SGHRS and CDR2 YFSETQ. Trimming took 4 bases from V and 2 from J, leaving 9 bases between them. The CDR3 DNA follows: TGCGCCAGCAGCGCCGGCCGGCAAGAGACCCAGTACTTC. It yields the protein CASSAGRQETQYF.

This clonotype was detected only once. The CDR3 DNA sequence: TGCAGCGTTGTAATCACAGGGACGAACACTGAAGCTTTCTTT. Encoded protein: CSVVITGTNTEAFF. V and J are TRBV29-1 and TRBJ1-1; tentatively, D is TRBD1 (6 bases). V lost 4 bases and J 1 base, leaving 13 bases between the germline ends. The CDR3 is 14 residues long. CDR1 SQVTM and CDR2 ANQGSEA come from the germline V gene.

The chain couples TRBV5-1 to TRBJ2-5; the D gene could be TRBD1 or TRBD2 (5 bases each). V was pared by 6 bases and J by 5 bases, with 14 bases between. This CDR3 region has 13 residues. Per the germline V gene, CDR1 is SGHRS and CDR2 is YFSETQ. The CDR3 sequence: CASTPRWGETQYF. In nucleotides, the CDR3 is TGCGCCAGCACCCCTCGGTGGGGGGAGACCCAGTACTTC.